The 21 T cell receptor beta chains below all came from one sample that was sequenced in a study of T cell changes during pregnancy in multiple sclerosis. Here immunoSEQ multiplex PCR was the method, and the copy in TCRdb shows in-frame clones only, minus some. The sample includes roughly 100,000 clones, about nine tenths of them seen just once. Source: peripheral blood, taken in the second trimester of pregnancy. The receptors were gathered from a female donor in good health, enrolled as a control in a pregnancy study.

The rearrangement uses TRBV11-3 and TRBJ2-7; maybe TRBD2 (5 bases). This CDR3 region has 13 residues. Trimming pared 5 bases from V and 5 bases from J, leaving 13 bases between. The germline V gene encodes CDR1 SGHNT and CDR2 YENEEA. In DNA, the CDR3 is TGTGCCAGCAGCCTCGTACGGGGAGACGAGCAGTACTTC. Translating it yields CASSLVRGDEQYF.

This sequence joins TRBV19 and TRBJ2-7; maybe TRBD1 (6 bases). V was pared by 4 bases and J by 0 bases, with 7 bases between. This CDR3 spans 13 amino acids. Germline V CDR1 and CDR2: LNHDA, SQIVND (reference sequence). The CDR3 nucleotides are TGTGCCAGTAGTAGGGACAACTCCTACGAGCAGTACTTC. This translates into CASSRDNSYEQYF.

The chain is built from TRBV7-2 and TRBJ1-1; TRBD1 matches 7 bases. J lost 4 bases, V lost 5 bases, and 10 bases had no gene match. This CDR3 contains 15 residues. Germline V gene sequence: CDR1 SGHTA, CDR2 FQGNSA. For the CDR3, the DNA is TGTGCCAGCAGCCTGGCTCAGGGGGTTTCCACTGAAGCTTTCTTT. Translating it yields CASSLAQGVSTEAFF.

The rearrangement joins TRBV7-2 to TRBJ2-3; D is possibly TRBD2 (6 bases). In germline, CDR1 is SGHTA, CDR2 FQGNSA. The CDR3 has 17 residues. Deletions cut 5 bases from V and 2 bases from J, with 20 bases between. CDR3 nucleotides: TGTGCCAGCAGCCCTAGGGGCGGGACGAGGGCCACAGATACGCAGTATTTT. Amino acids: CASSPRGGTRATDTQYF.

The chain uses TRBV21-1 and TRBJ2-7; the table's D call TRBD1 went unverified against the DNA. TRBV21-1 has pseudogene status. The CDR3 consists of 16 residues. This chain's CDR3 is CASRSGTGNGSYEQYF. For the CDR3, the DNA is TGTGCCAGCAGGAGTGGGACAGGGAATGGATCCTACGAGCAGTACTTC.

The V and J genes are TRBV27 and TRBJ2-5; 7 nucleotides align to TRBD1. V lost 3 bases, J lost 4 bases, and 2 bases stayed unmatched. This CDR3 has 13 residues. Per the germline V gene, CDR1 is MNHEY and CDR2 is SMNVEV (reference sequence). In DNA form, the CDR3 reads TGTGCCAGCAGTTTTGCAGGGGGAGAGACCCAGTACTTC. This gives the protein CASSFAGGETQYF.

The V call is TRBV10-2, the J call TRBJ2-3, with D maybe TRBD2 (7 bases). The CDR3 extends over 15 amino acids. V lost 2 bases and J lost 4, with 13 bases in between. Germline V gene data show CDR1 as WSHSY and CDR2 as SAAADI. Written as DNA, the CDR3 is TGCGCCAGCAGTGAGCGAGGGGGGAGGGCAGATACGCAGTATTTT. Encoded protein: CASSERGGRADTQYF.

This chain joins TRBV4-3 and TRBJ1-2, with 7 positions matching TRBD1. This CDR3 has 16 residues. V was pared by 3 bases and J by 4 bases, with 11 bases of the junction left unmatched. The germline V gene encodes CDR1 LGHNA and CDR2 YSLEER. CDR3 residues: CASSQDTGALSYGYTF. CDR3 DNA sequence: TGCGCCAGCAGCCAGGATACAGGGGCGTTATCCTATGGCTACACCTTC.

This chain joins TRBV7-2 and TRBJ2-1; 11 bases are a match to TRBD2. Germline assignment: CDR1 SGHTA and CDR2 FQGNSA. V was clipped by 1 base and J by 4 bases; unmatched bases: 3. There are 16 residues in the CDR3. The CDR3 spells CASSLGGTSGYNEQFF. In DNA form, the CDR3 reads TGTGCCAGCAGCTTAGGTGGGACTAGCGGATACAATGAGCAGTTCTTC. Full variable domain (missing parts from reference TRBV7-2 and TRBJ2-1): GAGVSQSPSNKVTEKGKDVELRCDPISGHTALYWYRQSLGQGLEFLIYFQGNSAPDKSGLPSDRFSAERTGGSVSTLTIQRTQQEDSAVYLCASSLGGTSGYNEQFFGPGTRLTVL.

The chain carries TRBV6-5 and TRBJ2-7, with TRBD1 identical over 9 bases. Trimming at V came to 2 bases and at J to 3 bases, leaving 8 bases not matched to a gene. The CDR3 has 16 amino acids. Germline-derived CDR1 and CDR2 are MNHEY and SVGAGI. The CDR3 sequence: CASSYRGTGSHYEQYF. The CDR3, as DNA: TGTGCCAGCAGTTACCGGGGGACAGGGTCTCACTACGAGCAGTACTTC.

V usage is TRBV25-1 and J usage is TRBJ2-5, with 10 positions matching TRBD2. The CDR3 covers 18 residues. CDR1 is MGHDK, CDR2 SYGVNS, per germline. The J segment lost 1 base and the V segment lost 4 bases, leaving 12 bases of the junction unmatched. The CDR3 region is CASSAFPLAGEPQETQYF. In DNA form, the CDR3 reads TGTGCCAGCAGTGCATTCCCGCTAGCGGGAGAACCCCAAGAGACCCAGTACTTC.

The V call is TRBV6-1, the J call TRBJ2-3; D is unclear. The germline V gene has CDR1 MNHNS and CDR2 SASEGT. The CDR3 is 12 amino acids. Trimming removed 5 bases at V and 4 bases at J, with 7 bases between. The CDR3 is CASSTQSDTQYF. In DNA form, the CDR3 reads TGTGCCAGCAGTACCCAGTCAGATACGCAGTATTTT.

CDR3 sequence: CASSQGLTDTQYF. In nucleotides, the CDR3 is TGTGCCAGTAGTCAGGGGCTCACAGATACGCAGTATTTT. V and J are TRBV19 and TRBJ2-3; perhaps TRBD1 as D (6 bases). This CDR3 has 13 amino acids. Trimming left V 5 bases short and J 2 bases short, with 8 bases between. CDR1 is LNHDA and CDR2 is SQIVND in the germline V gene (reference sequence).

The chain uses TRBV12-5 and TRBJ1-1; 7 nucleotides align to TRBD1. Germline-derived CDR1 and CDR2 are LGHNT and FRNRAP. Unmatched junction bases numbered 4, after V lost 6 bases and J lost 6 bases. The length of the CDR3 is 12 residues. The CDR3 DNA follows: TGTGCTAGTGGGTACAGGGGACCTGAAGCTTTCTTT. This codes for CASGYRGPEAFF.

The chain joins TRBV6-1 to TRBJ1-1; no clear D. Looked up from germline, CDR1 is MNHNS and CDR2 is SASEGT. The CDR3 has 14 residues. Trimming shortened V by 2 bases and J by 6 bases, and 13 bases separated the two germline ends. For the CDR3, the DNA is TGTGCCAGCAGTGAACATTATAGGGAGCCTGAAGCTTTCTTT. This sequence encodes CASSEHYREPEAFF.

This clone appeared a few times. The V call is TRBV5-1, the J call TRBJ1-1; no firm D call. The CDR3 extends over 13 amino acids. The germline V gene encodes CDR1 SGHRS and CDR2 YFSETQ. V shed 3 bases and J shed 7 bases, with 13 bases lying between them. The DNA for the CDR3 is TGCGCCAGCAGCTCGATCGAGGGAGGTGAAGCTTTCTTT. Protein product: CASSSIEGGEAFF.

CDR3 nucleotide sequence: TGTGCCATCAGTGCCACCGGGACTAGCGGGGGAGGGGAGCAGTTCTTC. This gives the protein CAISATGTSGGGEQFF. This chain joins TRBV10-3 and TRBJ2-1, with 14 bases fitting TRBD2. The CDR3 is 16 amino acids. V was clipped by 4 bases and J by 10 bases; unmatched bases: 9. Germline lookup yields CDR1 ENHRY and CDR2 SYGVKD.

The chain has TRBV2 and TRBJ2-1; 8 bases align to TRBD2. V lost 6 bases, J lost 3 bases, and 7 bases stayed unmatched. The CDR3 totals 15 residues. The germline CDR1 and CDR2 sequences are SNHLY and FYNNEI. In nucleotides, the CDR3 is TGTGCCAGCAGGATAGGCCGGGGGGGCTACAATGAGCAGTTCTTC. Protein: CASRIGRGGYNEQFF.

The CDR3 DNA reads TGTGCCCTAACAGGGAACACCGGGGAGCTGTTTTTT. Its protein is CALTGNTGELFF. The rearrangement uses TRBV28 and TRBJ2-2, with D tentatively TRBD1 (5 bases). Germline V CDR1 and CDR2: MDHEN, SYDVKM. V was trimmed by 11 bases and J by 1 base, leaving 8 bases between them. This CDR3 is 12 amino acids long.

The gene calls are TRBV28 and TRBJ1-5, with TRBD1 identical over 7 bases. J was trimmed by 4 bases and V by 7 bases; bases with no gene match: 10. CDR1 and CDR2 from the germline V gene are MDHEN and SYDVKM. The length of the CDR3 is 15 residues. CDR3 sequence reads: CASTLGGQLNQPQHF. CDR3 nucleotide sequence: TGTGCCAGCACCCTAGGGGGACAGTTAAATCAGCCCCAGCATTTT.

The rearrangement uses TRBV27 and TRBJ2-5; 16 bases match TRBD2. The CDR3 runs 20 residues. V was pared by 4 bases and J by 3 bases, with 14 bases of the junction left unmatched. Germline V gene sequence: CDR1 MNHEY, CDR2 SMNVEV (reference sequence). Here the CDR3 reads CASSSVPPGLAGGRKETQYF. CDR3 sequence (DNA): TGTGCCAGCAGTTCCGTACCACCGGGACTAGCGGGAGGGAGGAAAGAGACCCAGTACTTC.